Following are 10 T cell receptor beta chains from one sample sequenced in a study of long-term antiretroviral therapy in people with HIV. An immunoSEQ assay, version v3.0, was performed at survey level. Profiled with immunoSEQ multiplex PCR; TCRdb holds only in-frame clones, not every one. The profile shows under 30,000 clones, roughly 90% of them singletons. Sequenced here: unsorted PBMCs, sampled 1.8 years before starting antiretroviral therapy. These receptors were collected from a middle-aged man with HIV.

The chain uses TRBV5-1 and TRBJ2-5; 8 positions match TRBD2. Germline V gene sequence: CDR1 SGHRS, CDR2 YFSETQ. The CDR3 runs to 14 residues. J was trimmed by 9 bases and V by 0 bases; bases with no gene match: 7. DNA for the CDR3: TGCGCCAGCAGCTTGGGTACTAGCGGCTTGGCCCAGTACTTC. Residues: CASSLGTSGLAQYF.

The genes are TRBV30 and TRBJ2-7, with D perhaps matching TRBD2 (5 bases). CDR1 and CDR2 (germline): GTSNPN, SVGIG (reference sequence). This CDR3 spans 16 amino acids. The V gene lost 8 bases and the J gene lost 4 bases, with 27 bases spanning the gap. The CDR3 sequence: CAAGGLGLRPVYEQYF. CDR3 DNA sequence: TGTGCCGCTGGAGGATTGGGGTTACGTCCTGTTTACGAGCAGTACTTC.

This clone was counted a few times. V usage is TRBV19 and J usage is TRBJ1-2; D possibly corresponds to TRBD1 (6 bases). CDR1 is LNHDA and CDR2 is SQIVND in the germline V gene (reference sequence). The CDR3 has 14 amino acids. V lost 8 bases and J 4 bases, leaving 17 bases between the germline ends. The CDR3 here is CASQEGQGTYGYTF. The CDR3 region has the DNA TGTGCCAGTCAGGAGGGCCAGGGGACCTATGGCTACACCTTC.

The chain joins TRBV6-5 to TRBJ1-2; D call uncertain. CDR3 length equals 12 residues. Germline V gene sequence: CDR1 MNHEY, CDR2 SVGAGI. Trimming took off 5 bases at V and 4 bases at J, with 8 bases between the two ends. The CDR3 spells CASSPGSYGYTF. As DNA, the CDR3 is TGTGCCAGCAGTCCGGGCAGCTATGGCTACACCTTC.

The V call is TRBV7-9, the J call TRBJ1-2; D possibly corresponds to TRBD1 (5 bases). This CDR3 region has 15 residues. V was shortened by 5 bases and J by 6 bases, with 19 bases between the two germline ends. Germline loops: CDR1 SEHNR, CDR2 FQNEAQ (reference sequence). This CDR3 reads CASSLMVGGDHGYTF. DNA for the CDR3: TGTGCCAGCAGCCTTATGGTCGGGGGGGACCATGGCTACACCTTC.

The chain is built from TRBV9 and TRBJ2-1; no clear D gene. With 4 bases removed from V and 0 bases from J, the gap between germline ends came to 14 bases. This CDR3 has 16 residues. Germline V gene sequence: CDR1 SGDLS, CDR2 YYNGEE. The DNA for the CDR3 is TGTGCCAGCAGCCCCCCTTACGGTAACTCCTACAATGAGCAGTTCTTC. This sequence encodes CASSPPYGNSYNEQFF.

This clone was detected only once. V gene TRBV7-2 combines with J gene TRBJ2-3, with D unresolved. Germline assignment: CDR1 SGHTA and CDR2 FQGNSA. V lost 6 bases, J lost 9 bases, and 16 bases lay in between. This CDR3 spans 13 amino acids. CDR3: CASRKDGVATQYF. DNA for the CDR3: TGTGCCAGCAGAAAAGACGGAGTCGCGACGCAGTATTTT.

V usage is TRBV28 and J usage is TRBJ1-5, with D possibly TRBD1 on 6 matching bases. This CDR3 spans 16 amino acids. Germline V lookup: CDR1 MDHEN, CDR2 SYDVKM. Trimming took off 9 bases at V and 1 base at J, with 19 bases between the two ends. The CDR3: CASKFGGGPSNQPQHF. CDR3 nucleotides: TGTGCCAGTAAGTTTGGGGGGGGGCCGAGCAATCAGCCCCAGCATTTT.

The V gene is TRBV2, the J gene TRBJ2-7, with 9 bases that match TRBD2. Trimming at V came to 6 bases and at J to 6 bases, leaving 9 bases not matched to a gene. Germline CDR1 SNHLY, CDR2 FYNNEI. This CDR3 contains 14 residues. The CDR3 DNA follows: TGTGCCAGCAGGGCGGGACTAGCCTTCTCCGAGCAGTACTTC. Translating gives CASRAGLAFSEQYF.

The sample holds a few counts of this clone. V and J are TRBV28 and TRBJ1-5; D unclear. V was cut by 2 bases and J by 0 bases, with 5 bases left in between. CDR3 length equals 14 residues. Germline V CDR1 and CDR2: MDHEN, SYDVKM. In nucleotides, the CDR3 is TGTGCCAGCAGTTTAAGTAGTAGCAATCAGCCCCAGCATTTT. Its translation: CASSLSSSNQPQHF.